The 2 T cell receptor beta chains in this list originate from one sample, sequenced in a study of identical twins. TCRdb reanalysed the 5' RACE reads using MiXCR and keeps one entry per CDR3 protein. The sample contains some 240,000 distinct CDR3 sequences, 10% of which appear only once. The sequenced sample was memory T cells sorted from blood. The receptors shown here come from a man aged 50-60 years in good health.

This clonotype turned up a few times. The chain is built from TRBV5-1 and TRBJ2-7; 8 positions match TRBD2. Germline V gene sequence: CDR1 SGHRS, CDR2 YFSETQ. The CDR3 spans 19 residues. The J segment lost 5 bases and the V segment lost 0 bases, leaving 19 bases of the junction unmatched. CDR3: CASSLGAGGKQRGYHEQYF. As DNA, the CDR3 is TGCGCCAGCAGCTTGGGAGCCGGGGGGAAACAGCGGGGGTATCACGAGCAGTACTTC.

This clonotype was seen repeatedly, ten times or more. This chain uses TRBV5-1 with TRBJ2-1, with TRBD2 matching over 7 bases. CDR3 length: 16 amino acids. Germline V lookup: CDR1 SGHRS, CDR2 YFSETQ. Losses at the gene ends were 4 bases for V and 4 bases for J; bases not matched to a gene: 11. For the CDR3, the DNA is TGCGCCAGCAGCGCGGTGGGGGAGGGGAGGTACAATGAGCAGTTCTTC. Its protein is CASSAVGEGRYNEQFF.